This section outlines one T cell receptor (beta chain) sequence together with its context. Its specificity is unknown. This sample stems from a study of regulatory dendritic cells for organ transplantation. Allogeneic regulatory or mature dendritic cells were co-cultured for 5 days with CFSE-labeled sorted T cells at 1:10. The CDR3 consists of 15 residues. The germline V gene encodes CDR1 SGHTA and CDR2 FQGNSA. With 1 base removed from V and 7 bases from J, the gap between germline ends came to 14 bases. The protocol was immunoSEQ multiplex PCR, while the TCRdb copy is restricted to in-frame clones and leaves out a portion. The sample records fewer than 25,000 clones, roughly 85% being singletons.

The sample taken for sequencing was naive CD4+ T cells from blood cultured with regulatory dendritic cells. Noted subset: CD45RA+ naive T cells. This chain uses TRBV7-2 with TRBJ1-5; no clear D gene. This receptor was identified in a human donor in good health. The CDR3 sequence: CASSLELGGHQPQHF. The CDR3 DNA reads TGTGCCAGCAGCTTAGAGCTCGGAGGGCACCAGCCCCAGCATTTT. Filled out from reference TRBV7-2 and TRBJ1-5, the complete variable domain reads GAGVSQSPSNKVTEKGKDVELRCDPISGHTALYWYRQSLGQGLEFLIYFQGNSAPDKSGLPSDRFSAERTGGSVSTLTIQRTQQEDSAVYLCASSLELGGHQPQHFGDGTRLSIL.